The TCR beta chain under discussion was sequenced for a study of T cell responses to AZD1222 COVID-19 vaccine. Study findings and constraints: Of the AZD1222 recipients, only five to seven were seropositive at baseline. In a largely white British group with more females than males, clonal diversity was possibly underestimated. Targeting of unmutated variant regions was reportedly seen in nearly half of spike-specific TCRs.

A remark on this clone: The antigen is undetermined.

Trimming cost V 7 bases and J 0 bases; bases outside gene matches: 5. This CDR3 comprises 14 residues. CDR1 and CDR2 (germline): SNHLY, FYNNEI. This table comes from immunoSEQ multiplex PCR, and its TCRdb copy is limited to in-frame clones, with some not included. Among about 160,000 clones listed, approximately 92% were seen once. Sequences were derived from peripheral blood, sampled 28 days after the second AZD1222 dose. The chain joins TRBV2 to TRBJ1-1, with 7 bases matching TRBD1. The sequence was collected from an adult who received the AZD1222 COVID-19 vaccine. The DNA for the CDR3 is TGTGCCAGCATCGGGGACAGCTTGAACACTGAAGCTTTCTTT. Protein product: CASIGDSLNTEAFF.